This T cell receptor (beta chain) was sequenced for a study of T-cell memory formation after mild COVID-19. Turning to the study itself: Largely, the TCR clusters proved donor specific. Broader study findings: Cross-reactive memory appears to have joined, as suggested by some responding clones showing up in pre-infection memory. A balance of CD4 and CD8 characterized clones contracting day 15 to 85, whereas later expanders leaned CD4+.

Germline values: CDR1 SGHRS, CDR2 YFSETQ. The CDR3 length is 15 residues. Trimming removed 0 bases from V and 2 bases from J; junction bases left unmatched: 3. Constant-segment-primed 5'RACE gave TCR alpha and TCR beta cDNA libraries with sample barcodes and UMIs. Each CDR3 protein gets one entry after TCRdb re-called the 5' RACE reads with MiXCR. The table shows about half a million distinct CDR3 sequences, with about 18% occurring only once. Remarks on this clonotype: The antigen remains unidentified.

The sample consisted of PBMCs or a T cell subset sorted from them (not recorded which). The source of this sequence is an adult woman who had mild COVID-19 (a few samples of this study predate the infection). Cell type and time point are not known. V gene TRBV5-1 combines with J gene TRBJ1-2; 8 bases match TRBD1. CDR3 DNA sequence: TGCGCCAGCAGCTTGGGGACAGGGAAAAACTATGGCTACACCTTC. Translation gives CASSLGTGKNYGYTF.